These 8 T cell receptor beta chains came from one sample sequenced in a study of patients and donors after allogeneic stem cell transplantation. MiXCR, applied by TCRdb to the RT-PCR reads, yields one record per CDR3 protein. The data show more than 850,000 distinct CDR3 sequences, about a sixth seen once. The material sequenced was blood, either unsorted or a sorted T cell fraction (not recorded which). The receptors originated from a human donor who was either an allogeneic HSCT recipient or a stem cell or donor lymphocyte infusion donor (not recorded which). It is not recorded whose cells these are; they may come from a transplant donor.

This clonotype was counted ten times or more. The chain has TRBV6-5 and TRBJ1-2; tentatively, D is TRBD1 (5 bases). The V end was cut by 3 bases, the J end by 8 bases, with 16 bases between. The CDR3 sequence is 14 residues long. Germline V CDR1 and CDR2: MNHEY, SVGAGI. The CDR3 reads CASSYAGGTGGYTF. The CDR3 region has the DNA TGTGCCAGCAGTTATGCGGGGGGGACGGGAGGCTACACCTTC.

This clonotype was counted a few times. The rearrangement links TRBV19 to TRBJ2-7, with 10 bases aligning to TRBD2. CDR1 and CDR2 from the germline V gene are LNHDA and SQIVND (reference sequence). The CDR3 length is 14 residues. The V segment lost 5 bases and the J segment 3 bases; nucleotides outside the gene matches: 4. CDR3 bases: TGTGCCAGTAGTGCGGTAGCGGGAGGCTACGAGCAGTACTTC. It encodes CASSAVAGGYEQYF.

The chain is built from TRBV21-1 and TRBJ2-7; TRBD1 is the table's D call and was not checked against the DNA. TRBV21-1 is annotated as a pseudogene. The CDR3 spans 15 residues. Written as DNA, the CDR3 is TGTGCCAGCAGCAAAGGGACAGACGATTCCTACGAGCAGTACTTC. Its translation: CASSKGTDDSYEQYF.

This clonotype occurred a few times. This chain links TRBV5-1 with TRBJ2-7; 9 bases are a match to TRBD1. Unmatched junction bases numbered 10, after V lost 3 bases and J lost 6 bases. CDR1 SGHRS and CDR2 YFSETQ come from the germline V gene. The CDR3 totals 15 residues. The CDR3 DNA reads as TGCGCCAGCAGCTGGTCCGGGACAGGGTCTGTCGAGCAGTACTTC. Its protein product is CASSWSGTGSVEQYF.

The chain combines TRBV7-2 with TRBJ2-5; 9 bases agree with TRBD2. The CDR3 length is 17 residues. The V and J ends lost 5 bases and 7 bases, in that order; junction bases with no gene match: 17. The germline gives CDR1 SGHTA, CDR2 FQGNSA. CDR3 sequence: CASSPDSRGGDRRTQYF. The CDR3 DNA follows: TGTGCCAGCAGCCCGGACTCTCGCGGGGGGGACCGTAGGACCCAGTACTTC.

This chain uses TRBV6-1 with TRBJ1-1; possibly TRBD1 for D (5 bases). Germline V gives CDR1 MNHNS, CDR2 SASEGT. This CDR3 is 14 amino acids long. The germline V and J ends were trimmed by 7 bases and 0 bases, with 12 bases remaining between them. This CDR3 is CASKGLTVNTEAFF. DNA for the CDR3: TGTGCCAGCAAGGGACTAACCGTGAACACTGAAGCTTTCTTT.

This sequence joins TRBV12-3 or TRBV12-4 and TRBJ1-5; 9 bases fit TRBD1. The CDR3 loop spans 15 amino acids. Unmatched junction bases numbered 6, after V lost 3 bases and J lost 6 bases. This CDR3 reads CASSFTGGVGQPQHF. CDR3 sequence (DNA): TGTGCCAGCAGTTTTACAGGGGGCGTCGGTCAGCCCCAGCATTTT.

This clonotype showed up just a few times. CDR3 amino acids: CASTPLGGAQPTDTQYF. The CDR3 nucleotides read TGTGCCAGCACTCCTCTGGGGGGGGCGCAACCTACAGATACGCAGTATTTT. This chain joins TRBV12-3 or TRBV12-4 and TRBJ2-3; the D gene is possibly TRBD2 (7 bases). CDR3 size: 17 residues. The V end lost 7 bases, the J end lost 3 bases, and 23 bases lay between the germline ends.